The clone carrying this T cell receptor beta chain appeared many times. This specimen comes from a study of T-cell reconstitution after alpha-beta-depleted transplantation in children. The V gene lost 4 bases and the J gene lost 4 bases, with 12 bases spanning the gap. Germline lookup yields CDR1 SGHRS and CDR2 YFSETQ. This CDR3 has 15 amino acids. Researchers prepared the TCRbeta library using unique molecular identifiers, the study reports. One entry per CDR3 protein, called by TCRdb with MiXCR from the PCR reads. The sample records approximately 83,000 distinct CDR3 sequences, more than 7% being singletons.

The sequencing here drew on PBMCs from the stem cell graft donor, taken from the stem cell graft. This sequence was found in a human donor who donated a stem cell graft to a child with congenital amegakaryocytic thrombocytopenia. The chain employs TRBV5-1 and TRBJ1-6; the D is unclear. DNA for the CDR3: TGCGCCAGCAGCCCGTCCGGGCCTTATAATTCACCCCTCCACTTT. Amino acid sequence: CASSPSGPYNSPLHF. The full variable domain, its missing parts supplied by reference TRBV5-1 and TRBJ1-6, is KAGVTQTPRYLIKTRGQQVTLSCSPISGHRSVSWYQQTPGQGLQFLFEYFSETQRNKGNFPGRFSGRQFSNSRSEMNVSTLELGDSALYLCASSPSGPYNSPLHFGNGTRLTVT.